The entry that follows covers one TCR beta chain sequence. Original handling: Estimation of nucleated cell counts was performed using reference gene primer amplification. The repertoire was sequenced with immunoSEQ multiplex PCR; TCRdb's copy has only in-frame clones and lacks some. V and J calls and clone size come straight from that table; D and trimming were deduced from the DNA. The sample has about 160,000 clones, 81% seen once. The data are from a study of blood T cell repertoires in COVID-19. Study in general: Sites across the United States, Italy and Spain contributed samples from acute and convalescent COVID-19. PBMCs, B-cell-depleted T cells, or T cells were the source of the cDNA or gDNA that made up the material.

In germline, CDR1 is MNHNS, CDR2 SASEGT. The CDR3 contains 15 residues. Deletions cut 3 bases from V and 3 bases from J, with 11 bases between. This TCR came from a man in his 60s with active or convalescent COVID-19. The chain combines TRBV6-1 with TRBJ1-4, with D hard to call. Sequenced material: peripheral blood. CDR3 in amino acids: CASSESAPANEKLFF. The CDR3 DNA reads as TGTGCCAGCAGTGAGTCCGCTCCGGCTAATGAAAAACTGTTTTTT.